This T cell receptor (beta chain) was obtained from a study of blood T cell repertoires in COVID-19. Study details: The origin of the acute and convalescent COVID-19 samples was the United States, Italy and Spain.

This CDR3 contains 15 residues. The ends lost 6 bases at V and 1 base at J; junction bases unmatched: 5. Germline values: CDR1 MNHEY, CDR2 SMNVEV (reference sequence). Produced via immunoSEQ multiplex PCR; TCRdb's table is partial and in-frame only. This sample has roughly 86,000 clones, with around 85% found just once. The chain uses TRBV27 and TRBJ1-5; 8 positions agree with TRBD1. This sequence was found in an elderly woman with COVID-19, enrolled during active disease. Sequencing was performed on peripheral blood. CDR3 coding DNA: TGTGCCAGCAGAGCAGGGGGCGGAAGCAATCAGCCCCAGCATTTT. This codes for CASRAGGGSNQPQHF.